What follows are 20 T cell receptor beta chains derived from one specimen sequenced in a study of human T cells and chemical hapten exposure (dated by TCRdb to about 2021). The time point label for this specimen denotes: patch test 2, 6 weeks after DPC sensitization. Taken with the paper, the label for treatment or condition translates to: therapeutic diphenylcyclopropenone sensitization with weekly scalp DPC. Library prep was done by RACE. The instrument given in TCRdb is NextSeq 500. Using fastp at Q25 and MiXCR, TCRdb reprocessed the public reads and kept productive beta chains. Rows with a matching CDR3 protein are joined into one entry that keeps the most common DNA and genes. This sample gives around 130,000 distinct CDR3 sequences in total; approximately 10% of them show up just once. The ten largest clones add up to roughly 1.4% of the sample. Here the sequenced sample was whole blood, taken in connection with sensitization to the hapten diphenylcyclopropenone (DPC). The receptors originated from a woman aged 45 to 65 with alopecia areata. Some clones in this sample may be carry-over from other donors' samples.

This clonotype was seen repeatedly, ten times or more. The chain carries TRBV7-9 and TRBJ2-7; D tentatively fits TRBD1 or TRBD2 (5 bases each). V lost 4 bases and J 5 bases, leaving 18 bases between the germline ends. This CDR3 has 15 amino acids. CDR1 is SEHNR, CDR2 FQNEAQ, per germline (reference sequence). The CDR3, as DNA: TGTGCCAGCAGCTCCCTGTACGGGACCACCCACGAGCAGTACTTC. Translating gives CASSSLYGTTHEQYF.

The CDR3 DNA follows: TGTGCCAGCAGTTTGGGCCGTCGGACCGGGGAGCTGTTTTTT. Protein: CASSLGRRTGELFF. The rearrangement uses TRBV27 and TRBJ2-2; D gene ambiguous. This CDR3 has 14 amino acids. The V end lost 3 bases, the J end lost 5 bases, and 10 bases lay between the germline ends. Germline V lookup: CDR1 MNHEY, CDR2 SMNVEV (reference sequence).

The rearrangement links TRBV5-1 to TRBJ2-1; 7 bases agree with TRBD1. Per germline, CDR1 SGHRS and CDR2 YFSETQ. The trim removed 2 bases at V and 2 bases at J, leaving 1 base unmatched. The length of the CDR3 is 14 residues. In DNA, the CDR3 is TGCGCCAGCAGCTTCAGGGGGACCTACAATGAGCAGTTCTTC. It yields the protein CASSFRGTYNEQFF.

This clonotype has a count of ten or more. The gene calls are TRBV7-9 and TRBJ2-1; 7 bases match TRBD2. V lost 0 bases and J lost 10; bases outside the gene matches: 6. Looked up from germline, CDR1 is SEHNR and CDR2 is FQNEAQ (reference sequence). The CDR3 length is 14 residues. The DNA for the CDR3 is TGTGCCAGCAGCTTAGCGGCAGGGAGGGGAGAGCAGTTCTTC. Residues: CASSLAAGRGEQFF.

This clonotype was observed many times. The CDR3 sequence: CASSSELDRAEQFF. The CDR3, as DNA: TGTGCCAGCAGCTCAGAACTAGATAGGGCAGAGCAGTTCTTC. The chain links TRBV6-4 to TRBJ2-1; D perhaps matches TRBD2 (5 bases). The V end lost 6 bases, the J end lost 10 bases, and 19 bases lay between the germline ends. In germline, CDR1 is MRHNA, CDR2 SNTAGT. CDR3 length: 14 residues.

This clonotype has a handful of counts. This chain joins TRBV20-1 and TRBJ2-2; weak D call: TRBD2 (5 bases). Germline V CDR1 and CDR2: DFQATT, SNEGSKA (reference sequence). This CDR3 is 15 amino acids long. Trimming shortened V by 3 bases and J by 1 base, and 12 bases separated the two germline ends. CDR3 in amino acids: CSASLSRVNTGELFF. CDR3 nucleotide sequence: TGCAGTGCTAGCCTCTCGCGGGTGAACACCGGGGAGCTGTTTTTT.

This clonotype was observed many times. The chain carries TRBV23-1 and TRBJ2-5; possibly TRBD2 for D (5 bases). TRBV23-1 is an open reading frame, and its role is uncertain. The CDR3 is made up of 13 amino acids. V dropped 6 bases and J dropped 2 bases, with 10 bases sitting between them. CDR3 in amino acids: CASRKSGQETQYF. The CDR3 bases are TGCGCCAGCAGGAAGAGCGGTCAAGAGACCCAGTACTTC.

In this sample, this clonotype turned up many times. This chain joins TRBV9 and TRBJ1-6; D remains ambiguous. The CDR3 covers 13 residues. Germline loops: CDR1 SGDLS, CDR2 YYNGEE. V lost 0 bases, J lost 5 bases, and 3 bases lay in between. The CDR3 loop is CASSVGDNSPLHF. In DNA form, the CDR3 reads TGTGCCAGCAGCGTAGGGGATAATTCACCCCTCCACTTT.

This clonotype was detected only a few times. The chain uses TRBV20-1 and TRBJ1-6; 7 bases agree with TRBD1. This CDR3 comprises 14 residues. J lost 8 bases, V lost 5 bases, and 9 bases had no gene match. Germline V lookup: CDR1 DFQATT, CDR2 SNEGSKA (reference sequence). CDR3 amino acids: CSARTTGSDSPLHF. The DNA for the CDR3 is TGCAGTGCTCGAACGACAGGGAGTGATTCACCCCTCCACTTT.

This clonotype has a count of ten or more. The genes are TRBV29-1 and TRBJ2-2; no clear D gene. CDR1 and CDR2 from the germline V gene are SQVTM and ANQGSEA. The ends were cut back, 2 bases at V and 4 bases at J, with 2 bases in the middle. CDR3 length: 11 residues. The CDR3 sequence is CSVERTGELFF. CDR3 nucleotide sequence: TGCAGCGTTGAACGCACCGGGGAGCTGTTTTTT.

This clonotype was picked up a small number of times. V gene TRBV5-4 combines with J gene TRBJ1-6; TRBD1 aligns across 9 bases. Germline V gene lookup returns CDR1 SGHNT and CDR2 YYREEE (reference sequence). With V trimmed by 2 bases and J by 9 bases, 6 bases remained unmatched. The CDR3 is made up of 15 amino acids. This CDR3 reads CASSFGQGQTSPLHF. The CDR3 bases are TGTGCCAGCAGCTTTGGACAGGGGCAGACTTCACCCCTCCACTTT.

This clonotype was counted at least ten times. V and J are TRBV3-1 and TRBJ1-5; tentatively, D is TRBD1 (5 bases). Per the germline V gene, CDR1 is LGHDT and CDR2 is YNNKEL (reference sequence). Trimming took 4 bases from V and 2 from J, leaving 15 bases between them. This CDR3 spans 16 amino acids. The CDR3 is CASSPAPGIRNQPQHF. The CDR3 nucleotides are TGTGCCAGCAGCCCCGCACCAGGGATCCGCAATCAGCCCCAGCATTTT.

This clonotype was detected many times. Germline is not matched at one junction end, which may reflect a read error. The V gene is TRBV29-1, the J gene TRBJ1-1; no definite D call. CDR3 length: 14 amino acids. Germline lookup yields CDR1 SQVTM and CDR2 ANQGSEA. CDR3 nucleotides: TGCAGCGTTGAAAGTACTCGGTCAAACACTGAAGCTTTTTTT. Amino acid sequence: CSVESTRSNTEAFF.

The chain combines TRBV18 with TRBJ2-7; D call uncertain. There are 12 residues in the CDR3. The germline CDR1 and CDR2 sequences are KGHSH and LQKENI. With 3 bases removed from V and 5 bases from J, the gap between germline ends came to 8 bases. In DNA, the CDR3 is TGTGCCAGCTCACCGGCCGCGGACGAGCAGTACTTC. Its protein is CASSPAADEQYF. The entire variable domain, with the rest obtained from reference TRBV18 and TRBJ2-7, is as follows: NAGVMQNPRHLVRRRGQEARLRCSPMKGHSHVYWYRQLPEEGLKFMVYLQKENIIDESGMPKERFSAEFPKEGPSILRIQQVVRGDSAAYFCASSPAADEQYFGPGTRLTVT.

The chain has TRBV3-1 and TRBJ2-1, with 11 bases lining up with TRBD2. The CDR3 is 15 amino acids. In germline, CDR1 is LGHDT, CDR2 YNNKEL (reference sequence). Losses at the gene ends were 1 base for V and 7 bases for J; bases not matched to a gene: 3. The CDR3 loop is CASSQGRLAGNEQFF. DNA for the CDR3: TGTGCCAGCAGCCAAGGGCGACTAGCGGGAAATGAGCAGTTCTTC.

The sample holds a few counts of this clonotype. The rearrangement uses TRBV24-1 and TRBJ2-5; perhaps D is TRBD1 or TRBD2 (5 bases each). The V gene's germline CDR1 is KGHDR and CDR2 SFDVKD. Trimming left V 6 bases short and J 4 bases short, with 17 bases between. The CDR3 covers 15 residues. The CDR3 spells CATSQAGAKGETQYF. Here the CDR3 DNA reads TGTGCCACCAGTCAAGCCGGGGCTAAGGGAGAGACCCAGTACTTC.

The rearrangement links TRBV27 to TRBJ2-1; D is tentatively TRBD1 or TRBD2 (6 bases each). CDR3 length equals 16 residues. V lost 6 bases to trimming and J lost 10 bases, with 25 bases between them. Germline V lookup: CDR1 MNHEY, CDR2 SMNVEV (reference sequence). This chain's CDR3 is CASSWFGTQGGGEQFF. As DNA, the CDR3 is TGTGCCAGCAGCTGGTTTGGGACCCAAGGGGGAGGAGAGCAGTTCTTC.

Many counts were recorded for this clonotype. V usage is TRBV28 and J usage is TRBJ2-1, with 7 bases fitting TRBD2. The germline V gene encodes CDR1 MDHEN and CDR2 SYDVKM. V trimming: 3 bases; J trimming: 2 bases; junction bases outside the gene matches: 4. This CDR3 is built from 15 residues. In DNA form, the CDR3 reads TGTGCCAGCAGTTTTCTGGCGGGAGCCTACAATGAGCAGTTCTTC. This encodes CASSFLAGAYNEQFF.

This clonotype appeared a few times. The chain is built from TRBV9 and TRBJ2-1, with a weak D call TRBD2 (6 bases). V lost 4 bases and J lost 3, with 14 bases in between. The CDR3 runs 15 residues. Germline V gene sequence: CDR1 SGDLS, CDR2 YYNGEE. CDR3 in DNA: TGTGCCAGCAGCCCTGGGACTGGTTTCTACAATGAGCAGTTCTTC. Its protein is CASSPGTGFYNEQFF.

The rearrangement joins TRBV7-9 to TRBJ2-1; the D is unclear. The CDR3 has 14 residues. Trimming left V 5 bases short and J 5 bases short, with 13 bases between. Germline V gives CDR1 SEHNR, CDR2 FQNEAQ (reference sequence). In nucleotides, the CDR3 is TGTGCCAGCAGCGTCACCGGGCCGCACAATGAGCAGTTCTTC. It specifies CASSVTGPHNEQFF.